These 23 T cell receptor beta chains were all obtained from the same sample, sequenced in a study of T cell changes during pregnancy in multiple sclerosis. Here immunoSEQ multiplex PCR was the method, and the copy in TCRdb shows in-frame clones only, minus some. The sample lists around 40,000 clones; 80% to 95% were seen once. Sequenced material: CD8+ T cells from peripheral blood mononuclear cells, taken in the third trimester of pregnancy. These receptors all stem from a female donor with multiple sclerosis, enrolled in a pregnancy study.

The chain combines TRBV4-3 with TRBJ2-1, with 10 bases matching TRBD1. This CDR3 contains 15 residues. V lost 5 bases to trimming and J lost 6 bases; unmatched junction nucleotides: 7. The V gene's germline CDR1 is LGHNA and CDR2 YSLEER. This CDR3 reads CASSFRDRGGNEQFF. The DNA for the CDR3 is TGCGCCAGCAGCTTCCGGGACAGGGGTGGCAATGAGCAGTTCTTC.

A few counts support this clone. The chain has TRBV4-3 and TRBJ2-7; 7 bases agree with TRBD1. The CDR3 length is 16 residues. CDR1 is LGHNA and CDR2 is YSLEER in the germline V gene. V shed 2 bases and J 0 bases; nucleotides not matched to a gene: 7. This CDR3 is CASSQSDRDSSYEQYF. CDR3 in DNA: TGCGCCAGCAGCCAATCGGATCGGGACAGCTCCTACGAGCAGTACTTC.

V is TRBV19 and J is TRBJ2-1; D is possibly TRBD1 (6 bases). V lost 3 bases, J lost 3 bases, and 18 bases lay in between. CDR3 size: 17 residues. Looked up from germline, CDR1 is LNHDA and CDR2 is SQIVND (reference sequence). This CDR3 is CASSMGAGELIYNEQFF. DNA for the CDR3: TGTGCCAGTAGTATGGGGGCTGGGGAATTGATCTACAATGAGCAGTTCTTC.

The chain uses TRBV5-5 and TRBJ1-2; no clear D gene. V lost 0 bases to trimming and J lost 4 bases, with 13 bases between them. The CDR3 contains 15 residues. Looked up from germline, CDR1 is SGHKS and CDR2 is YYEKEE (reference sequence). Here the CDR3 DNA reads TGTGCCAGCAGCTTGGCCCCTGGGCGGGGCTATGGCTACACCTTC. It yields the protein CASSLAPGRGYGYTF.

CDR3 amino acids: CASSISGVSNQPQHF. The CDR3, as DNA: TGTGCCAGTAGTATCTCAGGGGTAAGCAATCAGCCCCAGCATTTT. This chain links TRBV19 with TRBJ1-5; possibly TRBD1 for D (6 bases). V was shortened by 3 bases and J by 1 base, with 10 bases between the two germline ends. Germline V lookup: CDR1 LNHDA, CDR2 SQIVND (reference sequence). This CDR3 is built from 15 residues.

The V gene is TRBV10-3, the J gene TRBJ1-2, with TRBD1 matching 10 bases. The germline CDR1 and CDR2 sequences are ENHRY and SYGVKD. This CDR3 contains 16 residues. V lost 2 bases, J lost 7 bases, and 10 bases stayed unmatched. The CDR3 spells CAISENDRGPWSGYTF. CDR3 in DNA: TGTGCCATCAGTGAGAATGACAGGGGGCCGTGGAGTGGCTACACCTTC.

This clone is termed medium-sized. This CDR3 is CASSQGAAGGPETQYF. Written as DNA, the CDR3 is TGTGCCAGCAGCCAAGGGGCAGCGGGAGGGCCGGAGACCCAGTACTTC. The rearrangement links TRBV4-2 to TRBJ2-5; TRBD2 agrees at 10 bases. V gave up 1 base and J gave up 5 bases; unmatched junction bases: 7. Germline CDR1 LGHNA, CDR2 YNFKEQ. This CDR3 contains 16 residues.

The chain couples TRBV29-1 to TRBJ2-3; the D gene is possibly TRBD1 (7 bases). CDR1 is SQVTM and CDR2 is ANQGSEA in the germline V gene. This CDR3 is 15 amino acids long. V shed 4 bases and J shed 4 bases, with 18 bases lying between them. This CDR3 is CSVGRVEGASDTQYF. The DNA of the CDR3 is TGCAGCGTTGGGAGGGTGGAGGGGGCATCAGATACGCAGTATTTT.

V gene TRBV7-2 combines with J gene TRBJ1-2; D unclear. V lost 5 bases and J 4 bases, leaving 14 bases between the germline ends. CDR3 size: 14 residues. Germline loops: CDR1 SGHTA, CDR2 FQGNSA. The CDR3 sequence is CASSVTETLYGYTF. CDR3 nucleotide sequence: TGTGCCAGCAGCGTTACAGAGACCCTCTATGGCTACACCTTC.

V gene TRBV27 combines with J gene TRBJ2-3; tentative D call: TRBD1 (7 bases). Trimming pared 2 bases from V and 3 bases from J, leaving 15 bases between. CDR3 length equals 16 residues. The V gene's germline CDR1 is MNHEY and CDR2 SMNVEV (reference sequence). The CDR3 region has the DNA TGTGCCAGCAGTTTAAACGCGGGACAGTTAACAGATACGCAGTATTTT. Its translation is CASSLNAGQLTDTQYF.

The V call is TRBV19, the J call TRBJ2-7; perhaps TRBD1 as D (10 bases). This CDR3 has 14 residues. Germline CDR1 LNHDA, CDR2 SQIVND (reference sequence). V lost 5 bases and J lost 7, with 18 bases in between. The CDR3 is CASSASGTGVEQYF. CDR3 sequence (DNA): TGTGCCAGTAGTGCTAGCGGGACAGGGGTTGAGCAGTACTTC.

This chain connects TRBV7-9 to TRBJ2-2; D not certain. Germline loops: CDR1 SEHNR, CDR2 FQNEAQ (reference sequence). The CDR3 loop spans 11 amino acids. The V and J ends lost 7 bases and 6 bases respectively, with 6 bases between them. CDR3 loop: CASTLAGELFF. CDR3 bases: TGTGCCAGCACCCTCGCCGGGGAGCTGTTTTTT.

The rearrangement joins TRBV19 to TRBJ2-1; D is uncertain. Germline V gene data show CDR1 as LNHDA and CDR2 as SQIVND (reference sequence). The CDR3 is 14 amino acids. V dropped 3 bases and J dropped 12 bases, with 18 bases sitting between them. DNA of the CDR3: TGTGCCAGTAGTATCCCTGATCGGAGTCCCCGGCAGTTCTTC. It is translated as CASSIPDRSPRQFF.

The chain has TRBV4-3 and TRBJ1-1; no clear D gene. V lost 2 bases and J 1 base, leaving 8 bases between the germline ends. The CDR3 is 14 amino acids. CDR1 is LGHNA, CDR2 YSLEER, per germline. CDR3 in DNA: TGCGCCAGCAGCCAACCGGGAGAGAACACTGAAGCTTTCTTT. Protein: CASSQPGENTEAFF.

This chain uses TRBV4-1 with TRBJ2-1; 8 nucleotides align to TRBD2. CDR1 and CDR2 from the germline V gene are MGHRA and YSYEKL. CDR3 length: 15 residues. V gave up 1 base and J gave up 8 bases; unmatched junction bases: 7. The chain's CDR3 is CASSQVDGRAYEQFF. The CDR3 DNA is TGCGCCAGCAGCCAAGTTGACGGGAGGGCCTATGAGCAGTTCTTC.

The rearrangement joins TRBV7-9 to TRBJ2-7; D is uncertain. Trimming removed 1 base at V and 6 bases at J, with 10 bases between. Germline V gene lookup returns CDR1 SEHNR and CDR2 FQNEAQ (reference sequence). This CDR3 is built from 13 residues. In DNA, the CDR3 is TGTGCCAGCAGCTTAGAGGTTACGGGCGAGCAGTACTTC. Translated, it gives CASSLEVTGEQYF.

V gene TRBV4-1 combines with J gene TRBJ2-7, with D maybe TRBD1 (5 bases). This CDR3 contains 13 residues. The V end was cut by 8 bases, the J end by 2 bases, with 13 bases between. The V gene's germline CDR1 is MGHRA and CDR2 YSYEKL. The CDR3 protein is CASGDVGAYEQYF. CDR3 DNA sequence: TGCGCCAGCGGCGATGTAGGGGCCTACGAGCAGTACTTC.

About this clone itself: A junction boundary mismatches the germline segment, possibly from a read error. V usage is TRBV5-6 and J usage is TRBJ1-2; 11 nucleotides align to TRBD1. CDR1 is SGHDT and CDR2 is YYEEEE in the germline V gene. The CDR3 is made up of 14 amino acids. The DNA for the CDR3 is TGTGCCAGCACCTTGGACAGGGGGCACTATGGCTACACCTTC. Amino acids: CASTLDRGHYGYTF. Complete variable domain (other parts from reference TRBV5-6 and TRBJ1-2): DAGVTQSPTHLIKTRGQQVTLRCSPKSGHDTVSWYQQALGQGPQFIFQYYEEEERQRGNFPDRFSGHQFPNYSSELNVNALLLGDSALYLCASTLDRGHYGYTFGSGTRLTVV.

The V call is TRBV28, the J call TRBJ2-3; 7 positions match TRBD2. This CDR3 region has 15 residues. Germline assignment: CDR1 MDHEN and CDR2 SYDVKM. V was pared by 5 bases and J by 1 base, with 6 bases of the junction left unmatched. The CDR3 protein is CASSLRELGTDTQYF. The CDR3 DNA follows: TGTGCCAGCAGTCTGCGGGAGCTTGGCACAGATACGCAGTATTTT.

This rearrangement joins TRBV27 to TRBJ2-5; TRBD2 matches 7 bases. V was pared by 2 bases and J by 5 bases, with 5 bases of the junction left unmatched. The CDR3 extends over 14 amino acids. Germline V CDR1 and CDR2: MNHEY, SMNVEV (reference sequence). The CDR3, as DNA: TGTGCCAGCAGTTTAGTGGGAGGGCCGGAGACCCAGTACTTC. It encodes CASSLVGGPETQYF.

This clone appeared a few times. This chain connects TRBV7-9 to TRBJ2-7, with TRBD2 matching 10 bases. Germline loops: CDR1 SEHNR, CDR2 FQNEAQ (reference sequence). With V trimmed by 5 bases and J by 3 bases, 13 bases remained unmatched. CDR3 length: 17 amino acids. The CDR3 region is CASSSGTSAGNGYEQYF. CDR3 bases: TGTGCCAGCAGCAGTGGGACTAGCGCTGGTAATGGCTACGAGCAGTACTTC.

V gene TRBV27 combines with J gene TRBJ2-7, with 14 bases fitting TRBD2. J was trimmed by 4 bases and V by 5 bases; bases with no gene match: 7. This CDR3 has 16 residues. In germline, CDR1 is MNHEY, CDR2 SMNVEV (reference sequence). The CDR3 protein is CASSLTSGRAPYEQYF. The DNA for the CDR3 is TGTGCCAGCAGTCTGACTAGCGGGAGGGCTCCTTACGAGCAGTACTTC.

The chain carries TRBV11-3 and TRBJ1-1; D may be TRBD1 (5 bases). V gave up 5 bases and J gave up 5 bases, with 21 bases separating them. The germline V gene encodes CDR1 SGHNT and CDR2 YENEEA. The CDR3 runs 16 residues. CDR3 nucleotide sequence: TGTGCCAGCAGCCCCCCGGCTCCCGGGGGAAAGACTGAAGCTTTCTTT. Amino acid sequence: CASSPPAPGGKTEAFF.